The 17 T cell receptor beta chains in this list originate from one sample, sequenced in a study of cytomegalovirus exposure and HLA in healthy donors (dated by TCRdb to about 2017). The method was the immunoSEQ multiplex PCR assay. What TCRdb holds here is the immuneACCESS table cut down to in-frame rearrangements. Part of the clones is not present; checked against another copy, under half of the missing clones reflect an unresolved V gene, and the others are unexplained. This sample lists around 300,000 clones; 80% to 90% were detected once. The biggest ten clones account for roughly 1% of the sample. Sample: PBMCs. These receptors were taken from a woman aged 18-29 years in good health and CMV-seronegative.

This chain uses TRBV7-9 with TRBJ1-4; weak D call: TRBD1 (5 bases). The CDR3 spans 14 residues. Trimming stripped 2 bases from V and 7 bases from J, with 11 bases between. From germline, CDR1 is SEHNR and CDR2 FQNEAQ (reference sequence). CDR3 protein: CASSLQLQGEKLFF. The CDR3 DNA sequence: TGTGCCAGCAGCTTACAATTGCAGGGTGAAAAACTGTTTTTT.

V gene TRBV11-2 combines with J gene TRBJ2-4; 10 positions agree with TRBD1. Germline values: CDR1 SGHAT, CDR2 FQNNGV. The CDR3 spans 16 residues. V shed 5 bases and J 3 bases; nucleotides not matched to a gene: 7. The CDR3 spells CASSVGQGLVKNIQYF. The CDR3, as DNA: TGTGCCAGCAGCGTGGGACAGGGGCTGGTCAAAAACATTCAGTACTTC.

The chain has TRBV6-5 and TRBJ2-3; possible D gene TRBD1, 6 bases. Germline values: CDR1 MNHEY, CDR2 SVGAGI. This CDR3 is 16 amino acids long. With 2 bases removed from V and 8 bases from J, the gap between germline ends came to 20 bases. The CDR3 protein is CASSYEGTSRQGTQYF. The CDR3 region has the DNA TGTGCCAGCAGTTACGAGGGGACAAGCAGGCAGGGTACGCAGTATTTT.

A few counts support this clone. The chain combines TRBV27 with TRBJ1-2; a possible D gene is TRBD1 (6 bases). Germline assignment: CDR1 MNHEY and CDR2 SMNVEV (reference sequence). This CDR3 is built from 13 residues. V was shortened by 3 bases and J by 6 bases, with 11 bases between the two germline ends. This CDR3 reads CASSFQGWDGYTF. CDR3 DNA: TGTGCCAGCAGTTTCCAGGGGTGGGATGGCTACACCTTC.

This clone was seen just once. CDR3 DNA sequence: TGTGCCAGCAACCAGGACTGGGACAATGAGCAGTTCTTC. It is translated as CASNQDWDNEQFF. The J gene is TRBJ2-1, the V gene TRBV6-5, with D possibly being TRBD2 (5 bases). Trimming stripped 7 bases from V and 5 bases from J, with 12 bases between. The V gene's germline CDR1 is MNHEY and CDR2 SVGAGI. This CDR3 spans 13 amino acids.

V and J are TRBV7-2 and TRBJ2-7; no definite D call. The V and J ends lost 5 bases and 6 bases respectively, with 14 bases between them. Germline V gene data show CDR1 as SGHTA and CDR2 as FQGNSA. CDR3 length: 13 amino acids. The CDR3 loop reads CASSPRAGSEQYF. The DNA for the CDR3 is TGTGCCAGCAGCCCACGAGCAGGAAGCGAGCAGTACTTC.

The chain is built from TRBV20-1 and TRBJ1-6, with 8 bases that match TRBD1. Germline loops: CDR1 DFQATT, CDR2 SNEGSKA (reference sequence). CDR3 size: 11 residues. Here the CDR3 DNA reads TGCGCGGACAGGGAAAATTCACCCCTCCACTTT. Protein product: CADRENSPLHF.

The chain uses TRBV2 and TRBJ2-2; 7 bases are a match to TRBD1. Germline-derived CDR1 and CDR2 are SNHLY and FYNNEI. V was pared by 6 bases and J by 0 bases, with 10 bases of the junction left unmatched. The length of the CDR3 is 17 residues. In DNA form, the CDR3 reads TGTGCCAGCAGCGCCACTTCCGGGACAGCGAACACCGGGGAGCTGTTTTTT. This gives the protein CASSATSGTANTGELFF.

The V call is TRBV11-2, the J call TRBJ2-3; 8 bases map to TRBD2. From germline, CDR1 is SGHAT and CDR2 FQNNGV. V was pared by 2 bases and J by 1 base, with 11 bases of the junction left unmatched. The CDR3 is 18 residues long. The CDR3, as DNA: TGTGCCAGCAGCTTATTCAGCGGGAGAGTCGGGGGCACAGATACGCAGTATTTT. Translation gives CASSLFSGRVGGTDTQYF.

The sample holds one count of this clone. The chain uses TRBV23-1 and TRBJ2-1; D possibly corresponds to TRBD1 (5 bases). TRBV23-1 belongs to the ORF category, with a function that is uncertain. Trimming shortened V by 6 bases and J by 9 bases, and 15 bases separated the two germline ends. CDR3 length: 13 residues. CDR3 DNA: TGCGCCAGCAGCCCCCCAGGGTCGGGTGAGCAGTTCTTC. Amino acids: CASSPPGSGEQFF.

The rearrangement uses TRBV15 and TRBJ2-1; D not resolved. Trimming shortened V by 2 bases and J by 6 bases, and 17 bases separated the two germline ends. The CDR3 loop spans 16 amino acids. Per the germline V gene, CDR1 is LNHNV and CDR2 is YYDKDF (reference sequence). Here the CDR3 DNA reads TGTGCCACCAGCAGACCCTACGGGTTGAAGAGCAATGAGCAGTTCTTC. This encodes CATSRPYGLKSNEQFF.

The chain links TRBV5-1 to TRBJ2-5, with 7 positions matching TRBD2. CDR1 and CDR2 (germline): SGHRS, YFSETQ. The junction had 7 bases not matched to a gene; V was cut back by 4 bases and J by 1 base. This CDR3 has 15 residues. For the CDR3, the DNA is TGCGCCAGCAGCGTGACTAGCCCAATCCAAGAGACCCAGTACTTC. It translates to CASSVTSPIQETQYF.

V is TRBV6-6 and J is TRBJ2-7; a possible D gene is TRBD2 (5 bases). Germline V gene lookup returns CDR1 MNHNY and CDR2 SVGAGI (reference sequence). Trimming left V 4 bases short and J 0 bases short, with 13 bases between. This CDR3 has 15 amino acids. This CDR3 reads CASSFGIGSSYEQYF. CDR3 DNA sequence: TGTGCCAGCAGTTTCGGAATTGGGAGCTCCTACGAGCAGTACTTC.

The CDR3: CASRAGALYEQYF. The CDR3 DNA sequence: TGTGCCAGCAGGGCGGGAGCCTTGTACGAGCAGTACTTC. The chain recombines TRBV19 with TRBJ2-7, with 7 nucleotides matching TRBD2. CDR1 LNHDA and CDR2 SQIVND come from the germline V gene (reference sequence). V lost 9 bases, J lost 4 bases, and 9 bases stayed unmatched. There are 13 residues in the CDR3.

The genes are TRBV7-9 and TRBJ1-1; TRBD1 aligns across 8 bases. The CDR3 runs to 15 residues. The germline gives CDR1 SEHNR, CDR2 FQNEAQ (reference sequence). Germline trimming cut 4 bases from V and 5 bases from J; bases unmatched to any gene: 9. CDR3: CASSSITGGSTEAFF. Here the CDR3 DNA reads TGTGCCAGCAGCTCCATTACAGGGGGGTCGACTGAAGCTTTCTTT.

The chain combines TRBV30 with TRBJ1-5, with TRBD1 identical over 10 bases. Germline V gene data show CDR1 as GTSNPN and CDR2 as SVGIG (reference sequence). V dropped 1 base and J dropped 7; count of bases not matched to a gene: 7. This CDR3 region has 15 residues. CDR3 sequence: CAWSEGTGASQPQHF. The DNA of the CDR3 is TGTGCCTGGAGTGAAGGGACAGGGGCATCGCAGCCCCAGCATTTT.

J is TRBJ2-7 and V is TRBV7-2; D is possibly TRBD1 (8 bases). The germline gives CDR1 SGHTA, CDR2 FQGNSA. This CDR3 is built from 14 residues. The ends were cut back, 5 bases at V and 5 bases at J, with 16 bases in the middle. The CDR3 spells CASSQRQGRDEQYF. CDR3 sequence (DNA): TGTGCCAGCAGCCAAAGACAGGGGAGGGACGAGCAGTACTTC.